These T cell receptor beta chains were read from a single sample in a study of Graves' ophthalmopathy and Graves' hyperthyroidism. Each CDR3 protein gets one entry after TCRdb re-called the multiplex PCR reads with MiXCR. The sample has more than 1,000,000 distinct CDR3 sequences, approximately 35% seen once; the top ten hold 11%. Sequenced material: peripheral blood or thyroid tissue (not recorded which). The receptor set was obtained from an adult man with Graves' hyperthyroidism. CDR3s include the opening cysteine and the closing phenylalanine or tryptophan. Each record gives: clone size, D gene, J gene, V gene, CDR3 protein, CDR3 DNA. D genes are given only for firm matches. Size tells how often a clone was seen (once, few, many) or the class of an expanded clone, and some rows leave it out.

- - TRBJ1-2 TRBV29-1 CSVDSGAEAYGYTF TGCAGCGTTGACTCAGGGGCTGAAGCTTATGGCTACACCTTC
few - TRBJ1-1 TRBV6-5 CASSYDPMNTEAFF TGTGCCAGCAGTTATGATCCCATGAACACTGAAGCTTTCTTT
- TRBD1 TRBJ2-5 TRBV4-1 CASSQVKGTGQQETQYF TGCGCCAGCAGCCAAGTAAAGGGGACAGGACAGCAAGAGACCCAGTACTTC
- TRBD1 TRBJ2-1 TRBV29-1 CSVESRGSSYNEQFF TGCAGCGTTGAGTCCAGGGGGTCGTCCTACAATGAGCAGTTCTTC
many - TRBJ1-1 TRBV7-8 CASSFLELNTEAFF TGTGCCAGCAGCTTCCTCGAATTGAACACTGAAGCTTTCTTT
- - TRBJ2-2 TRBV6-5 CASSRQAGGELFF TGTGCCAGCAGCCGACAGGCGGGCGGGGAGCTGTTTTTT
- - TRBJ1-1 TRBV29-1 CSVGGQLGTEAFF TGCAGCGTTGGAGGACAACTGGGAACTGAAGCTTTCTTT
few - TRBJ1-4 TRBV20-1 CSARDMRQLNEKLFF TGCAGTGCTAGAGATATGAGACAGCTAAATGAAAAACTGTTTTTT
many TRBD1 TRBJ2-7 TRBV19 CASSPQGTDYEQYF TGTGCCAGTAGTCCTCAGGGGACAGACTACGAGCAGTACTTC
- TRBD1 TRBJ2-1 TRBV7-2 CASSLARGPNNEQFF TGTGCCAGCAGCTTAGCGAGGGGGCCCAACAATGAGCAGTTCTTC
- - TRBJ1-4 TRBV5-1 CASSLNRQQKLFF TGCGCCAGCAGCTTGAACCGCCAGCAAAAACTGTTTTTT
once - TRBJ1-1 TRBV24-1 CASSDPGLRVAFF TGTGCCAGCAGTGATCCGGGGCTTCGAGTAGCTTTCTTT
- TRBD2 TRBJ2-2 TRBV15 CATSRVPSGRAWITGELFF TGTGCCACCAGCAGAGTGCCTAGCGGGAGGGCCTGGATCACCGGGGAGCTGTTTTTT
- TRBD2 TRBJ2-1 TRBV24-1 CATSDFTSGRLSEQFF TGTGCCACCAGTGATTTCACTAGCGGGAGGTTAAGTGAGCAGTTCTTC
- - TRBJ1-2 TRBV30 CAWSGGYGYTF TGTGCCTGGAGTGGGGGGTATGGCTACACCTTC
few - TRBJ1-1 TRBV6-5 CASSYLGPGLEAFF TGTGCCAGCAGTTACCTTGGGCCCGGCCTTGAAGCTTTCTTT
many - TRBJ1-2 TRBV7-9 CASSLASGPNYGYTF TGTGCCAGCAGCTTAGCTTCGGGGCCGAACTATGGCTACACCTTC
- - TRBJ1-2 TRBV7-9 CASSLSLGWGYTF TGTGCCAGCAGCTTAAGCTTGGGATGGGGCTACACCTTC
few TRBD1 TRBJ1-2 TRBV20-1 CSARDPGGPSGYTF TGCAGTGCTAGAGATCCAGGGGGCCCTAGCGGCTACACCTTC
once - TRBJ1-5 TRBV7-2 CASSLSRGQSETQHF TGTGCCAGCAGCTTAAGTCGGGGGCAGTCGGAGACCCAGCATTTT
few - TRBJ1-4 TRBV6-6 CASSYFGAGLLFF TGTGCCAGCAGTTACTTCGGTGCAGGTTTACTGTTTTTT
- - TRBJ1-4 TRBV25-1 CASSEFGREKLFF TGTGCCAGCAGTGAATTTGGGCGTGAAAAACTGTTTTTT
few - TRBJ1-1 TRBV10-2 CASKIGVNTEAFF TGTGCCAGCAAAATTGGGGTGAACACTGAAGCTTTCTTT
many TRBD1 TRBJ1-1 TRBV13 CASSRGQMNTEAFF TGTGCCAGCAGCCGGGGACAGATGAACACTGAAGCTTTCTTT
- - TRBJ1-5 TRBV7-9 CASSLSSRGRGSNQPQHF TGTGCCAGCAGCTTATCATCCCGGGGGCGCGGTAGCAATCAGCCCCAGCATTTT
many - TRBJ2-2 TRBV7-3 CASSGATTGELFF TGTGCCAGCAGCGGGGCCACCACCGGGGAGCTGTTTTTT
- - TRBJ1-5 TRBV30 CAWSVKGQRNQPQHF TGTGCCTGGAGTGTAAAGGGCCAGCGCAATCAGCCCCAGCATTTT
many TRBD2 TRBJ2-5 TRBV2 CASKTSGAYQETQYF TGTGCCAGTAAGACTAGCGGGGCCTACCAAGAGACCCAGTACTTC
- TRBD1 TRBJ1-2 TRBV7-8 CASRSGTGMDYGYTF TGTGCCAGCAGGTCTGGGACAGGGATGGACTATGGCTACACCTTC
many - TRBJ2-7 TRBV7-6 CASSLGTPGYGEQYF TGTGCCAGCAGCTTAGGTACCCCAGGGTATGGCGAGCAGTACTTC